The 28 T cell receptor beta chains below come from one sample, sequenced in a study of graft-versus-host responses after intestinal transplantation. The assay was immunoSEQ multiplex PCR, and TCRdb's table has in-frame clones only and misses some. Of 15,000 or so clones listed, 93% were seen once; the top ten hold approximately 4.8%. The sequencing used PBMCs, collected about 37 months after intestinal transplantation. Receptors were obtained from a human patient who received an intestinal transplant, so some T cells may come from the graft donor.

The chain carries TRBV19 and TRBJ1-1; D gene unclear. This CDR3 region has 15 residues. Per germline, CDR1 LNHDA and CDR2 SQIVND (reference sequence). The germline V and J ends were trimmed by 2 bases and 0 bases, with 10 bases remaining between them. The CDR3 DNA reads TGTGCCAGTAGTATAAAGGCGGGAGTGAACACTGAAGCTTTCTTT. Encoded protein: CASSIKAGVNTEAFF. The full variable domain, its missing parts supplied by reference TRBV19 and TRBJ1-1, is DGGITQSPKYLFRKEGQNVTLSCEQNLNHDAMYWYRQDPGQGLRLIYYSQIVNDFQKGDIAEGYSVSREKKESFPLTVTSAQKNPTAFYLCASSIKAGVNTEAFFGQGTRLTVV.

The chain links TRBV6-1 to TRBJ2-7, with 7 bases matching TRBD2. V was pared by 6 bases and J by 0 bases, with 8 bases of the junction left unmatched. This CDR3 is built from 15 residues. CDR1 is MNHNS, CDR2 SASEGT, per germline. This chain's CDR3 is CASSHPGGSSYEQYF. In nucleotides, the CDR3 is TGTGCCAGCAGCCACCCCGGGGGGAGCTCCTACGAGCAGTACTTC.

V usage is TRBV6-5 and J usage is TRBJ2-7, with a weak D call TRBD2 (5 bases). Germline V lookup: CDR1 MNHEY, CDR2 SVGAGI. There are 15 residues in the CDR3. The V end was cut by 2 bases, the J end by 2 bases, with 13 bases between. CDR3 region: CASSYGGGVAYEQYF. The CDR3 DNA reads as TGTGCCAGCAGTTACGGTGGAGGAGTCGCCTACGAGCAGTACTTC.

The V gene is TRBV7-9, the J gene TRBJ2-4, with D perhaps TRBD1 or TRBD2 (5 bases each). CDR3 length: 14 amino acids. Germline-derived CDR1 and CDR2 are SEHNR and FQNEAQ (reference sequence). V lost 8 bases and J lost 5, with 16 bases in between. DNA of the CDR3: TGTGCCAGCGGGCGTAGCGCAGGGCAAAACATTCAGTACTTC. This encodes CASGRSAGQNIQYF.

CDR3 nucleotide sequence: TGTGCCAGCAACGGATGGGGGGACCTACAGAATGAGCAGTTCTTC. This codes for CASNGWGDLQNEQFF. The chain joins TRBV9 to TRBJ2-1, with D possibly being TRBD2 (6 bases). Trimming cost V 6 bases and J 7 bases, with 20 bases left between them. This CDR3 contains 15 residues. Germline V gene lookup returns CDR1 SGDLS and CDR2 YYNGEE.

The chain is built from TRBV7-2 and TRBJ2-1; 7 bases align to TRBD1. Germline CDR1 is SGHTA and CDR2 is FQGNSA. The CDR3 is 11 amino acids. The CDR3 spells CAEDRINEQFF. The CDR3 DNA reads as TGTGCGGAGGACAGGATCAATGAGCAGTTCTTC.

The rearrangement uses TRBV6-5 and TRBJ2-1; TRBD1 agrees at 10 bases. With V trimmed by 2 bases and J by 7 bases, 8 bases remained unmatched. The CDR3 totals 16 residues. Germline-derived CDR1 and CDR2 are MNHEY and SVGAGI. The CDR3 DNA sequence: TGTGCCAGCAGTTACAGCCGGGACAGGGGTTTGAATGAGCAGTTCTTC. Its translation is CASSYSRDRGLNEQFF.

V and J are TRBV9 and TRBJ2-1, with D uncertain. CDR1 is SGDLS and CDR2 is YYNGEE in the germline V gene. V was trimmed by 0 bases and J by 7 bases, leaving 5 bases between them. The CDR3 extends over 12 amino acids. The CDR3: CASSVGWNEQFF. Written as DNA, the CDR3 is TGTGCCAGCAGCGTAGGGTGGAATGAGCAGTTCTTC.

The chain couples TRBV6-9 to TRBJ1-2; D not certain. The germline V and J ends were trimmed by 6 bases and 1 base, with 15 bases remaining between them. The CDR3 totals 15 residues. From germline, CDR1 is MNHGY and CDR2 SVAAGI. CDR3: CASRSITKINYGYTF. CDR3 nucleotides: TGTGCCAGCAGATCAATCACGAAGATTAACTATGGCTACACCTTC.

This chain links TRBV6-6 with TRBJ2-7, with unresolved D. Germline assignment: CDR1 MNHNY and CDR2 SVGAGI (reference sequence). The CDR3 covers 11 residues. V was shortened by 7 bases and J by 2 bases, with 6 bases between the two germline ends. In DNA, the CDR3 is TGTGCCAGCAACGGGCCCTACGAGCAGTACTTC. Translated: CASNGPYEQYF.

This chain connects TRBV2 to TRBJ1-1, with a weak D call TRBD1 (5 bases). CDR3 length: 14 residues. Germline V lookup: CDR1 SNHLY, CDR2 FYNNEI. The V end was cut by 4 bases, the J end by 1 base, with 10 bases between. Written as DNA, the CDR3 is TGTGCCAGCAGTGGAGTGAGGGGGAACACTGAAGCTTTCTTT. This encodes CASSGVRGNTEAFF. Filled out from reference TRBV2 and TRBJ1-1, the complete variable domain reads EPEVTQTPSHQVTQMGQEVILRCVPISNHLYFYWYRQILGQKVEFLVSFYNNEISEKSEIFDDQFSVERPDGSNFTLKIRSTKLEDSAMYFCASSGVRGNTEAFFGQGTRLTVV.

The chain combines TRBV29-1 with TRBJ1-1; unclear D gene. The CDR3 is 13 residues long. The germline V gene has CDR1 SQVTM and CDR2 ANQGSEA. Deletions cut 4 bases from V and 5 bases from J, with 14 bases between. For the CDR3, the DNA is TGCAGCGTTGTTGTGACCTCGGGTACTGAAGCTTTCTTT. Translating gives CSVVVTSGTEAFF.

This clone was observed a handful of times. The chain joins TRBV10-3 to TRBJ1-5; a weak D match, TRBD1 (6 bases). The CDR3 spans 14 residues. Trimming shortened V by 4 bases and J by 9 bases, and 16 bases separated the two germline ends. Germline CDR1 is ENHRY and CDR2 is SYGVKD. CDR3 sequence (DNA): TGTGCCATCAGTGGAGAGCAGGGGTCACGGCCCCAGCATTTT. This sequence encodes CAISGEQGSRPQHF.

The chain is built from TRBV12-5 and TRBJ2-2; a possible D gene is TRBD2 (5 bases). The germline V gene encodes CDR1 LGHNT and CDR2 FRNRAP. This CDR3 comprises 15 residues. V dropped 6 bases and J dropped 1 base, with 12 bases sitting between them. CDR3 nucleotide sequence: TGTGCTAGTGGATCGACGGGGAAGAACACCGGGGAGCTGTTTTTT. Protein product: CASGSTGKNTGELFF.

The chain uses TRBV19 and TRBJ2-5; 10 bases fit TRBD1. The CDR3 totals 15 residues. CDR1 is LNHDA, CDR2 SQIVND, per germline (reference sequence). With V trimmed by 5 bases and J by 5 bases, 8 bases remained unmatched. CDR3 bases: TGTGCCAGTAGTCGGAATGGACAGGGGGGTGAGACCCAGTACTTC. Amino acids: CASSRNGQGGETQYF.

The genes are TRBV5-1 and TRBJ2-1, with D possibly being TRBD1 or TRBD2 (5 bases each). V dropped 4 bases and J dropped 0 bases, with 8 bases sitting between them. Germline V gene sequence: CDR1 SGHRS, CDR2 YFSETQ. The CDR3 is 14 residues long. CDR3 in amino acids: CASSRDPSYNEQFF. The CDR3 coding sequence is TGCGCCAGCAGCCGGGACCCCTCCTACAATGAGCAGTTCTTC.

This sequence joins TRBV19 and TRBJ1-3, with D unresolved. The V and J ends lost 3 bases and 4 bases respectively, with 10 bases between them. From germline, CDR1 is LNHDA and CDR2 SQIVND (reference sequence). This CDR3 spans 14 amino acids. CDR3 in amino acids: CASSIDTGGNTIYF. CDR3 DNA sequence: TGTGCCAGTAGTATCGATACGGGAGGAAACACCATATATTTT.

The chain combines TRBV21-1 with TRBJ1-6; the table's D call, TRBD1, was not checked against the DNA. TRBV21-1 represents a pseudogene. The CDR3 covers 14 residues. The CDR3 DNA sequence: TGTGCCAACAAGCCGGGACAGCCTAATTCACCCCTCCACTTT. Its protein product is CANKPGQPNSPLHF.

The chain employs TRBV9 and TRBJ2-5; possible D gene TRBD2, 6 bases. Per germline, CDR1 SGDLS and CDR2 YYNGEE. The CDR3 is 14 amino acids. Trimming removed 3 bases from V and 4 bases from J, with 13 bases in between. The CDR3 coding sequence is TGTGCCAGCAGCGCTACTCGCGGGGTAGAGACCCAGTACTTC. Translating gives CASSATRGVETQYF.

CDR3: CASSPSGGSGNTIYF. CDR3 bases: TGTGCCAGCAGCCCTTCGGGGGGCTCTGGAAACACCATATATTTT. The chain uses TRBV9 and TRBJ1-3; perhaps TRBD1 as D (5 bases). V was pared by 4 bases and J by 0 bases, with 11 bases between. Germline V CDR1 and CDR2: SGDLS, YYNGEE. The CDR3 length is 15 residues.

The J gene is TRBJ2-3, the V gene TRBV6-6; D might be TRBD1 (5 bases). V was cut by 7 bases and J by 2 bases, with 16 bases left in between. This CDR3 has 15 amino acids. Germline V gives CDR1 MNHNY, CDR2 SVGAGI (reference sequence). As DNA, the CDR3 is TGTGCCAGCATCCTAGACAGCACCCACACAGATACGCAGTATTTT. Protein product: CASILDSTHTDTQYF.

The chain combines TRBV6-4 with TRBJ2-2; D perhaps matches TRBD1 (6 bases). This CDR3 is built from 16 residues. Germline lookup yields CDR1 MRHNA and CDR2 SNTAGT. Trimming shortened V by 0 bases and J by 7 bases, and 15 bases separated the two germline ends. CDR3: CASSDSGDTGVGELFF. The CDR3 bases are TGTGCCAGCAGTGACTCTGGGGACACCGGGGTCGGGGAGCTGTTTTTT.

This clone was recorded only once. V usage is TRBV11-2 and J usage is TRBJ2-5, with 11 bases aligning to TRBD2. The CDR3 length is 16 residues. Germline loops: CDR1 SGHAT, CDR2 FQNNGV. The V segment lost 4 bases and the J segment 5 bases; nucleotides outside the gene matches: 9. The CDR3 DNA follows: TGTGCCAGCAGCTCGGTAGCGGGGGGGCGGAGGGAGACCCAGTACTTC. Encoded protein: CASSSVAGGRRETQYF.

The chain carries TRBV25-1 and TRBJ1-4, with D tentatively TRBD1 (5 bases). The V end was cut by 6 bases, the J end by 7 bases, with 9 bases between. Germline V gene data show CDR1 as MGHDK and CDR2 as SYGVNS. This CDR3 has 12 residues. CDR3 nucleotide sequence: TGTGCCAGCAGCGGGACCATTGAAAAACTGTTTTTT. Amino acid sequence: CASSGTIEKLFF.

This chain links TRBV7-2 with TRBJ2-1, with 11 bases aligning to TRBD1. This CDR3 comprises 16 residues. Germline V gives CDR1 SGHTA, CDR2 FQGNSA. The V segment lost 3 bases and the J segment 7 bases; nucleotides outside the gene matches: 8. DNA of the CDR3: TGTGCCAGCAGCTTCGAGGGGACAGGGGGTAGGAATGAGCAGTTCTTC. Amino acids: CASSFEGTGGRNEQFF.

The CDR3 coding sequence is TGTGCCAGCAGTTACTCCTGGGACATTCAGTACTTC. Translated, it gives CASSYSWDIQYF. V gene TRBV6-6 combines with J gene TRBJ2-4; D unclear. Trimming removed 0 bases from V and 8 bases from J, with 5 bases in between. The germline CDR1 and CDR2 sequences are MNHNY and SVGAGI (reference sequence). CDR3 size: 12 residues.

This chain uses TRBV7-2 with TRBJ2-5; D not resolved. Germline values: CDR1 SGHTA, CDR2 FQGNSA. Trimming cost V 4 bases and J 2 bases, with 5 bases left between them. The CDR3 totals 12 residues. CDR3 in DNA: TGTGCCAGCAGCTCCAGACAAGAGACCCAGTACTTC. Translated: CASSSRQETQYF.

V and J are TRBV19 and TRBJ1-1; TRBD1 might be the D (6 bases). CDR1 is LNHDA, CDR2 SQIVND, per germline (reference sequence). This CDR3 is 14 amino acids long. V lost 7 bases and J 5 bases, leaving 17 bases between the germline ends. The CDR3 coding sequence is TGTGCCAGTACCTTGACAGGTCCTTGGACTGAAGCTTTCTTT. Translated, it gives CASTLTGPWTEAFF.